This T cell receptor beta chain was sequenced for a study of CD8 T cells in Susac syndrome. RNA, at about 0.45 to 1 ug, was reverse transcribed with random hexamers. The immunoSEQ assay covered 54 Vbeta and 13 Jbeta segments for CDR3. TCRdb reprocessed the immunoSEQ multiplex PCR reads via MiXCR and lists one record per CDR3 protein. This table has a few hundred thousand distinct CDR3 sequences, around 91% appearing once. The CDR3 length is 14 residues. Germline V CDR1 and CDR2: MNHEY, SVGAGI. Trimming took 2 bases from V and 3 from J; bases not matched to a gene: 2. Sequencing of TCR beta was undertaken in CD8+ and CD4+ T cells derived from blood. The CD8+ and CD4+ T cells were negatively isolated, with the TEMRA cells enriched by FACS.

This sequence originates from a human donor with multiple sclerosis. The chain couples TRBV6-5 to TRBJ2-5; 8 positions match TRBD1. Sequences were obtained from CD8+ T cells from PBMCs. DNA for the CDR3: TGTGCCAGCAGTTACCAGGACAGGGAAGAGACCCAGTACTTC. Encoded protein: CASSYQDREETQYF.